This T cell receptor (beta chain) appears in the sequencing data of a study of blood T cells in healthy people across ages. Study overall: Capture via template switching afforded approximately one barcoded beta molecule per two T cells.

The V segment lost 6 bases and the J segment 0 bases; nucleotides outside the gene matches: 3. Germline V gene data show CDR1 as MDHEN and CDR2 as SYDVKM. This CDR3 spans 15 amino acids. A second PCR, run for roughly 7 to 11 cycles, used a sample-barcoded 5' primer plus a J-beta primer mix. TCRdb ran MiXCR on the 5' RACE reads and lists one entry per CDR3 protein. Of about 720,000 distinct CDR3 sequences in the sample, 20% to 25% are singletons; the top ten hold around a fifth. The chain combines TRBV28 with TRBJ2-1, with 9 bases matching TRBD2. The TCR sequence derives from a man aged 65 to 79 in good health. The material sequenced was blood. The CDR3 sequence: CASRGSGSSYNEQFF. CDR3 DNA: TGTGCCAGCAGGGGTAGCGGGAGCTCCTACAATGAGCAGTTCTTC.